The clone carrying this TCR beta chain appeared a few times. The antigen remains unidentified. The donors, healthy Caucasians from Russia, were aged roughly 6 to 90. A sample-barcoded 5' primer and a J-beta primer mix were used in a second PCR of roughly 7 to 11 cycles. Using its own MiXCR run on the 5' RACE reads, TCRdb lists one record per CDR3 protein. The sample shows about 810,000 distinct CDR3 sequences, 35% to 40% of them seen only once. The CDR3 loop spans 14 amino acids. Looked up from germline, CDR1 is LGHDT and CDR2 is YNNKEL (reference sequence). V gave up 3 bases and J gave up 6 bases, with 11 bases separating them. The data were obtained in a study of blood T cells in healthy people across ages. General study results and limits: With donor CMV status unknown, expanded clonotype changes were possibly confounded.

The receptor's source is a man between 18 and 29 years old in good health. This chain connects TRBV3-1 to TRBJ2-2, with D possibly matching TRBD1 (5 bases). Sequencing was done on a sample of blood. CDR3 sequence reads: CASSQGAGSGELFF. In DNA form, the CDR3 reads TGTGCCAGCAGCCAGGGTGCAGGGTCCGGGGAGCTGTTTTTT.